This TCR beta chain appears in the sequencing data of a study of T cell responses to AZD1222 COVID-19 vaccine. Libraries were prepared by immunoSEQ multiplex PCR; TCRdb keeps only in-frame clonotypes and omits some of them. The sample carries nearly 90,000 clones, about 86% recorded once. The study's findings and limits: Seropositive status at baseline applied to only five to seven AZD1222 recipients. Dominant at 160-218 and 743-854, vaccine-associated CD4 TCRs also spanned spike.

Germline V lookup: CDR1 SGHDN, CDR2 FVKESK. The junction had 4 bases not matched to a gene; V was cut back by 3 bases and J by 1 base. The CDR3 is 15 amino acids. About this clone: Antigen unknown.

The chain is built from TRBV14 and TRBJ1-1; 8 bases line up with TRBD1. This clonotype was sampled from an adult in good health. This specimen consisted of peripheral blood, obtained on day 0 of MenACWY control vaccination. The CDR3 nucleotides are TGTGCCAGCAGCCAGAGGACAGGGAGGAACACTGAAGCTTTCTTT. It codes for CASSQRTGRNTEAFF.